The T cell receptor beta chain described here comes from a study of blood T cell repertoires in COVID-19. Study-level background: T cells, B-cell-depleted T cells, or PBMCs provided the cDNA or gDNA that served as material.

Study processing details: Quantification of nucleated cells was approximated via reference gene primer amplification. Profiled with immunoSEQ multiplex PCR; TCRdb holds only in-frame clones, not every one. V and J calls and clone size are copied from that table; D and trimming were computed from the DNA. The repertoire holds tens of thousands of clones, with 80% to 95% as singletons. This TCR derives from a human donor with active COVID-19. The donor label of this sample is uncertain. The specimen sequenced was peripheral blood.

The CDR3 here is CASSTAPTVFYEQYF. The CDR3 DNA follows: TGTGCCAGTAGTACCGCCCCGACAGTCTTCTACGAGCAGTACTTC. V gene TRBV19 combines with J gene TRBJ2-7; D possibly corresponds to TRBD1 (5 bases). This CDR3 region has 15 residues. With 4 bases removed from V and 3 bases from J, the gap between germline ends came to 16 bases. CDR1 and CDR2 from the germline V gene are LNHDA and SQIVND (reference sequence).